A selection of T cell receptor beta chains follows, all from one sample in a study of control samples from healthy donors and cancer patients. Using immunoSEQ multiplex PCR, the repertoire was profiled, and TCRdb retains in-frame clones only, with some absent. Seen here are 110,000 to 150,000 clones, 94% observed once, and the top ten hold 10% to 15%. Sample: blood. These receptors were collected from a man aged 35 to 55 in good health. CDR3s include the opening cysteine and the closing phenylalanine or tryptophan. The D gene is left open where the match is weak. The listing skips clone size in some rows; elsewhere it reads once, few, many or a size class.

>TRBJ2-5|once|NA|TRBV5-1
CASSLADGQETQYF
TGCGCCAGCAGCTTGGCGGACGGACAAGAGACCCAGTACTTC
>TRBJ1-4|NA|TRBD1|TRBV7-2
CASSLDSRGRDEKLFF
TGTGCCAGCAGCTTGGACTCGAGGGGGCGAGATGAAAAACTGTTTTTT
>TRBJ1-1|NA|NA|TRBV10-1
CASSDRTGTNTEAFF
TGCGCCAGCAGTGATCGTACAGGGACGAACACTGAAGCTTTCTTT
>TRBJ2-7|NA|NA|TRBV5-4
CASSLDHTGSSYEQYF
TGTGCCAGCAGCTTGGACCACACGGGCAGCTCCTACGAGCAGTACTTC
>TRBJ1-2|NA|NA|TRBV2
CASRQLDDGYTF
TGTGCCAGCAGACAGCTCGACGATGGCTACACCTTC
>TRBJ1-2|NA|TRBD1|TRBV9
CASSDPQGREGYTF
TGTGCCAGCAGCGACCCACAGGGGAGAGAGGGCTACACCTTC
>TRBJ2-1|once|NA|TRBV9
CASSAAGAEGYDNEQFF
TGTGCCAGCAGCGCCGCGGGTGCGGAAGGTTACGACAATGAGCAGTTCTTC
>TRBJ1-2|NA|NA|TRBV28
CASSLSDYGYTF
TGTGCCAGCAGTTTATCTGACTATGGCTACACCTTC
>TRBJ2-7|NA|NA|TRBV30
CAWSDRTYEQYF
TGTGCCTGGAGTGACAGGACCTACGAGCAGTACTTC
>TRBJ2-5|NA|NA|TRBV28
CASSTGFGETQYF
TGTGCCAGCAGTACGGGGTTCGGAGAGACCCAGTACTTC
>TRBJ1-5|NA|NA|TRBV5-4
CASSLLPIGEPQHF
TGTGCCAGCAGCTTGCTACCTATTGGAGAGCCCCAGCATTTT
>TRBJ2-3|medium-sized|NA|TRBV6-2/TRBV6-3
CASSLLTDTQYF
TGTGCCAGCAGCCTCCTCACAGATACGCAGTATTTT
>TRBJ2-1|NA|NA|TRBV10-3
CAISDAARGNEQFF
TGTGCCATCAGTGATGCGGCTAGGGGGAATGAGCAGTTCTTC
>TRBJ1-1|NA|NA|TRBV6-6
CASSAWILTEAFF
TGTGCCAGCAGTGCCTGGATTCTCACTGAAGCTTTCTTT
>TRBJ2-3|NA|NA|TRBV11-1
CASSLASWGSGDTQYF
TGTGCCAGCAGCTTAGCGTCCTGGGGCTCGGGAGATACGCAGTATTTT
>TRBJ2-5|NA|NA|TRBV9
CASTGDHQETQYF
TGTGCCAGCACTGGGGACCATCAAGAGACCCAGTACTTC
>TRBJ2-2|NA|NA|TRBV7-9
CASSSGGTGNTGELFF
TGTGCCAGCAGCTCCGGGGGGACAGGGAACACCGGGGAGCTGTTTTTT
>TRBJ1-5|NA|NA|TRBV5-6
CASSFPNQPQHF
TGTGCCAGCAGCTTTCCCAATCAGCCCCAGCATTTT
>TRBJ1-1|NA|NA|TRBV24-1
CATRDTTGNTEAFF
TGTGCCACCAGGGACACCACAGGGAACACTGAAGCTTTCTTT
>TRBJ1-2|NA|NA|TRBV28
CASSLMAVYGYTF
TGTGCCAGCAGTTTAATGGCGGTTTATGGCTACACCTTC
>TRBJ2-1|NA|NA|TRBV11-2
CASSLYGEQFF
TGTGCCAGCAGCCTATACGGTGAGCAGTTCTTC
>TRBJ2-3|NA|NA|TRBV29-1
CSARGVSMDTQYF
TGCAGCGCAAGGGGGGTGAGCATGGATACGCAGTATTTT
>TRBJ1-2|NA|NA|TRBV2
CASSGQGDYGYTF
TGTGCCAGCAGTGGTCAGGGAGACTATGGCTACACCTTC
>TRBJ1-1|NA|NA|TRBV6-5
CASGSGGPGEAFF
TGTGCCAGCGGGTCTGGGGGGCCCGGTGAAGCTTTCTTT
>TRBJ1-3|NA|NA|TRBV15
CATSSSDGGFSGNTIYF
TGTGCCACCAGCAGCTCCGACGGGGGTTTCTCTGGAAACACCATATATTTT
>TRBJ2-1|NA|NA|TRBV27
CASSFRGQNNEQFF
TGTGCCAGCAGTTTTAGAGGACAAAACAATGAGCAGTTCTTC
>TRBJ2-7|NA|TRBD1|TRBV10-3
CAVTSGTGAYEQYF
TGTGCCGTGACTTCCGGGACAGGGGCCTACGAGCAGTACTTC
>TRBJ2-1|NA|TRBD2|TRBV7-7
CASSLLTGTRRLEQFF
TGTGCTAGCAGCTTGTTAACCGGGACTAGACGTTTAGAGCAGTTCTTC
>TRBJ2-1|once|NA|TRBV5-5
CASRPGLSSYNEQFF
TGTGCCAGCCGACCGGGACTCAGCTCCTACAATGAGCAGTTCTTC
>TRBJ2-7|NA|NA|TRBV5-6
CASSLVLGGEQYF
TGTGCCAGCAGCTTGGTGTTGGGTGGGGAGCAGTACTTC
>TRBJ1-5|NA|NA|TRBV5-5
CASSLGPSDYSNQPQHF
TGTGCCAGCAGCTTGGGCCCGTCCGACTATAGCAATCAGCCCCAGCATTTT
>TRBJ1-6|NA|TRBD1|TRBV28
CASRQGSYNSPLHF
TGTGCCAGTCGACAGGGGTCCTATAATTCACCCCTCCACTTT
>TRBJ1-2|NA|NA|TRBV5-8
CASSLEVGYTF
TGTGCCAGCAGCTTGGAGGTGGGCTACACCTTC
>TRBJ1-4|NA|TRBD1|TRBV5-1
CASSLGTGLNEKLFF
TGCGCCAGCAGCTTGGGGACAGGGCTTAATGAAAAACTGTTTTTT
>TRBJ2-7|NA|NA|TRBV7-9
CASSSPGRSGEQYF
TGTGCCAGCAGCTCACCGGGACGGTCAGGCGAGCAGTACTTC
>TRBJ1-5|few|NA|TRBV10-2
CASSDSENQPQHF
TGCGCCAGCAGTGATTCGGAAAATCAGCCCCAGCATTTT
>TRBJ2-3|NA|TRBD1|TRBV30
CAWNPGQGETDTQYF
TGTGCCTGGAACCCGGGACAGGGGGAAACAGATACGCAGTATTTT
>TRBJ2-1|NA|NA|TRBV6-6
CASSYSYNEQFF
TGTGCCAGCAGTTACTCCTACAATGAGCAGTTCTTC
>TRBJ1-1|NA|NA|TRBV28
CASSSPGQNTEAFF
TGTGCCAGCAGTTCGCCGGGACAGAACACTGAAGCTTTCTTT
>TRBJ2-3|few|TRBD2|TRBV7-2
CASSLGLAGRTDTQYF
TGTGCCAGCAGCTTAGGACTAGCGGGGCGCACAGATACGCAGTATTTT
>TRBJ2-1|NA|TRBD2|TRBV11-3
CASSPSGRAGNEQFF
TGTGCCAGCAGCCCGAGCGGGAGGGCTGGCAATGAGCAGTTCTTC
>TRBJ2-1|NA|NA|TRBV19
CASSRKGRPINNEQFF
TGTGCCAGTAGTAGGAAGGGACGACCGATCAACAATGAGCAGTTCTTC
>TRBJ2-6|NA|TRBD1|TRBV5-1
CASSLEGDRGLSGANVLTF
TGCGCCAGCAGCTTGGAGGGTGACAGGGGACTCTCTGGGGCCAACGTCCTGACTTTC
>TRBJ1-5|NA|NA|TRBV2
CASSENDIGNQPQHF
TGTGCCAGCAGTGAAAACGATATTGGCAATCAGCCCCAGCATTTT
>TRBJ2-5|NA|NA|TRBV6-5
CASSYGSAAFQETQYF
TGTGCCAGCAGTTACGGTTCCGCCGCGTTCCAAGAGACCCAGTACTTC
>TRBJ2-5|NA|NA|TRBV6-6
CASSYLETQYF
TGTGCCAGCAGTTACTTGGAGACCCAGTACTTC
>TRBJ1-5|NA|NA|TRBV6-6
CASSYLNQPQHF
TGTGCCAGCAGTTACCTAAATCAGCCCCAGCATTTT
>TRBJ2-2|NA|NA|TRBV7-9
CASSPQSSDGELFF
TGTGCCAGCAGCCCCCAGTCCAGCGACGGGGAGCTGTTTTTT
>TRBJ2-7|NA|NA|TRBV11-3
CASSSIRGGPYEQYF
TGTGCCAGCAGCTCCATCCGCGGAGGACCCTACGAGCAGTACTTC
>TRBJ2-7|NA|TRBD1|TRBV9
CASSGGRTGYYEQYF
TGTGCCAGCAGCGGAGGTCGGACAGGGTACTACGAGCAGTACTTC
>TRBJ2-5|NA|TRBD1|TRBV5-5
CASSSPGQGAGETQYF
TGTGCCAGCAGCTCACCGGGACAGGGGGCTGGGGAGACCCAGTACTTC
>TRBJ2-7|NA|NA|TRBV30
CAWSVGSRGTVSYEQYF
TGTGCCTGGAGTGTAGGTTCGCGCGGGACGGTCTCCTACGAGCAGTACTTC
>TRBJ2-7|NA|NA|TRBV15
CATSRVLGGTRSSYEQYF
TGTGCCACCAGCAGAGTTTTGGGCGGAACAAGGAGCTCCTACGAGCAGTACTTC
>TRBJ2-1|NA|TRBD2|TRBV4-3
CASSQTGLAGYNEQFF
TGCGCCAGCAGCCAAACAGGACTAGCCGGCTACAATGAGCAGTTCTTC
>TRBJ2-1|NA|NA|TRBV4-3
CASSQEDGYNEQFF
TGCGCCAGCAGCCAAGAGGATGGATACAATGAGCAGTTCTTC
>TRBJ1-2|NA|TRBD1|TRBV2
CASSARTGGYGYTF
TGTGCCAGCAGTGCAAGGACAGGGGGCTATGGCTACACCTTC
>TRBJ1-1|NA|NA|TRBV6-4
CASSDGKEAFF
TGTGCCAGCAGTGATGGGAAAGAAGCTTTCTTT
>TRBJ2-4|NA|NA|TRBV23-1
CASSQSLKRVKNIQYF
TGCGCCAGCAGTCAATCGTTGAAGCGAGTCAAAAACATTCAGTACTTC